These T cell receptor beta chains were read from a single sample in a study of T-cell reconstitution after alpha-beta-depleted transplantation in children. TCRdb itself ran the PCR reads through MiXCR, one entry per CDR3 protein. The sample carries approximately 230,000 distinct CDR3 sequences, roughly 25% recorded once. The sample was PBMCs, mostly from graft donor cells, taken 360 days after TCRalphabeta/CD19-depleted stem cell transplant. These receptor sequences come from a female patient between 2 and 10 years old who had a stem cell transplant for congenital amegakaryocytic thrombocytopenia, so the T cells may come from the graft donor. The CDR3 runs from the conserved cysteine through the conserved F or W. D genes are given only for firm matches. Size is stated for part of the rows, as once, few or many counts, or as a class when the clone is expanded.

size: .
V: TRBV15
J: TRBJ1-4
D: .
DNA: TGTGCCACCAGCAGAGCGAGAGGGGACGTGGGTGAAAAACTGTTTTTT
CDR3: CATSRARGDVGEKLFF

size: .
V: TRBV7-7
J: TRBJ2-1
D: TRBD2
DNA: TGTGCCAGCAGCTTTCAACGTGGTCTAGCGGCCTACAATGAGCAGTTCTTC
CDR3: CASSFQRGLAAYNEQFF

size: .
V: TRBV5-1
J: TRBJ2-1
D: .
DNA: TGCGCCAGCAGCACAATGGGGGGCCTCTCCTACAATGAGCAGTTCTTC
CDR3: CASSTMGGLSYNEQFF

size: .
V: TRBV18
J: TRBJ2-3
D: .
DNA: TGTGCCAGCTCACCTGTGGAAAAAGGACAAGATACGCAGTATTTT
CDR3: CASSPVEKGQDTQYF

size: .
V: TRBV20-1
J: TRBJ2-2
D: TRBD2
DNA: TGCAGTGCCGTAGCGGGAGTTAACACCGGGGAGCTGTTTTTT
CDR3: CSAVAGVNTGELFF

size: .
V: TRBV15
J: TRBJ1-4
D: .
DNA: TGTGCCACCAGCCCAACCCTCGGACACAGAAATGAAAAACTGTTTTTT
CDR3: CATSPTLGHRNEKLFF

size: .
V: TRBV4-2
J: TRBJ1-1
D: TRBD1
DNA: TGTGCCAGCAGCCAAGAACAGGGGGCGCACACTGAAGCTTTCTTT
CDR3: CASSQEQGAHTEAFF

size: .
V: TRBV7-9
J: TRBJ2-2
D: .
DNA: TGTGCCAGCAGCTTGCAGGGGAAGGCGACCGGGGAGCTGTTTTTT
CDR3: CASSLQGKATGELFF

size: .
V: TRBV15
J: TRBJ2-7
D: .
DNA: TGTGCCACCAGCAGAGCAACAGGGCGGTCCGAGCAGTACTTC
CDR3: CATSRATGRSEQYF

size: few
V: TRBV7-9
J: TRBJ2-5
D: .
DNA: TGTGCCAGCAGCTTAGGATCGGCAGTTCAAGAGACCCAGTACTTC
CDR3: CASSLGSAVQETQYF

size: .
V: TRBV5-6
J: TRBJ2-3
D: .
DNA: TGTGCCAGCAGCTTGATCTTACTGAGCACAGATACGCAGTATTTT
CDR3: CASSLILLSTDTQYF

size: few
V: TRBV12-3/TRBV12-4
J: TRBJ1-2
D: .
DNA: TGTGCCAGCACCGGCGGGTGGGCAGCGAGTACTGGCTACACCTTC
CDR3: CASTGGWAASTGYTF

size: many
V: TRBV5-1
J: TRBJ2-3
D: TRBD2
DNA: TGCGCCAGCAGCCCGTCACGGACTAGCGGGGACTCAGATACGCAGTATTTT
CDR3: CASSPSRTSGDSDTQYF

size: few
V: TRBV29-1
J: TRBJ2-3
D: TRBD1
DNA: TGCAGCGTCTCGGACAGGGGGCAGTATTTT
CDR3: CSVSDRGQYF

size: few
V: TRBV29-1
J: TRBJ2-5
D: .
DNA: TGCAGCGTCCCCGGGACCGACCAAGAGACCCAGTACTTC
CDR3: CSVPGTDQETQYF

size: .
V: TRBV5-1
J: TRBJ2-5
D: TRBD2
DNA: TGCGCCAGCAGCGAGGGACTAGCGGGAGCCTCCTGGGAGACCCAGTACTTC
CDR3: CASSEGLAGASWETQYF

size: few
V: TRBV15
J: TRBJ1-5
D: .
DNA: TGTGCCACCAGCAGAGATTGGCAGGGCTATGGCAATCAGCCCCAGCATTTT
CDR3: CATSRDWQGYGNQPQHF

size: many
V: TRBV20-1
J: TRBJ2-3
D: TRBD2
DNA: TGCAGTGCAGAAACCGGGACTACAGCTACGCAGTATTTT
CDR3: CSAETGTTATQYF

size: few
V: TRBV5-6
J: TRBJ1-1
D: .
DNA: TGTGCCAGCAGCTTGGATCCAGCCCTGAACACTGAAGCTTTCTTT
CDR3: CASSLDPALNTEAFF

size: .
V: TRBV7-9
J: TRBJ2-6
D: .
DNA: TGTGCCAGCAGCTTACCGTCAGGGCCGTTTGGGGCCAACGTCCTGACTTTC
CDR3: CASSLPSGPFGANVLTF

size: many
V: TRBV4-2
J: TRBJ2-3
D: TRBD2
DNA: TGTGCCAGCAGCCAAGAATCGGGATCTAGCGGGAGTCTCCGCACAGATACGCAGTATTTT
CDR3: CASSQESGSSGSLRTDTQYF

size: many
V: TRBV15
J: TRBJ2-5
D: TRBD1
DNA: TGTGCCACCAGCAGGGGTCGAGGGACAGGGCAAGAGACCCAGTACTTC
CDR3: CATSRGRGTGQETQYF

size: .
V: TRBV5-6
J: TRBJ2-1
D: .
DNA: TGTGCCAGCAGCTTTACAGGACCACAATTTTACAATGAGCAGTTCTTC
CDR3: CASSFTGPQFYNEQFF

size: .
V: TRBV3-1
J: TRBJ2-7
D: .
DNA: TGTGCCAGCAGCCAAGATATTACGGGGGTTTACGAGCAGTACTTC
CDR3: CASSQDITGVYEQYF

size: few
V: TRBV11-1
J: TRBJ2-1
D: TRBD2
DNA: TGTGCCAGCAGCTTTCGACTAGCGGGGGGGCCCAAGGAGAGGAATGAGCAGTTCTTC
CDR3: CASSFRLAGGPKERNEQFF

size: few
V: TRBV3-1
J: TRBJ2-2
D: .
DNA: TGTGCCAGCAGCCCCTCGGGACTGAACACCGGGGAGCTGTTTTTT
CDR3: CASSPSGLNTGELFF

size: .
V: TRBV12-3/TRBV12-4
J: TRBJ2-5
D: TRBD2
DNA: TGTGCCAGCAGTTCCCGGACTAGCCCAGAGACCCAGTACTTC
CDR3: CASSSRTSPETQYF

size: .
V: TRBV20-1
J: TRBJ2-2
D: .
DNA: TGCAGTGCTAGAGCGACGGGTGGCGGGGAGCTGTTTTTT
CDR3: CSARATGGGELFF

size: .
V: TRBV21-1
J: TRBJ2-7
D: .
DNA: TGTGCCAGCAGCAATCCTCATAAACGGCAGGGTTCCTACGAGCAGTACTTC
CDR3: CASSNPHKRQGSYEQYF

size: few
V: TRBV4-2
J: TRBJ2-4
D: TRBD2
DNA: TGTGCCAGCAGCCAAGATGGGCTAGCGGGGGGGAGACTAGCCAAAAACATTCAGTACTTC
CDR3: CASSQDGLAGGRLAKNIQYF

size: few
V: TRBV12-3/TRBV12-4
J: TRBJ2-6
D: TRBD1
DNA: TGTGCCAGCAGTACCCAGGGGGCCTCTGGGGCCAACGTCCTGACTTTC
CDR3: CASSTQGASGANVLTF

size: once
V: TRBV6-1
J: TRBJ2-1
D: .
DNA: TGTGCCAGCAGAAGCCCACTAGTGGGCTATGAGCAGTTCTTC
CDR3: CASRSPLVGYEQFF

size: .
V: TRBV27
J: TRBJ2-7
D: .
DNA: TGTGCCAGCAGTTTGGGGCCTCGAGTTTTGAACGAGCAGTACTTC
CDR3: CASSLGPRVLNEQYF

size: few
V: TRBV28
J: TRBJ2-6
D: .
DNA: TGTGCCAGCAGTCCCTACAGGGTATCAGCTGGGGCCAACGTCCTGACTTTC
CDR3: CASSPYRVSAGANVLTF

size: .
V: TRBV20-1
J: TRBJ2-7
D: .
DNA: TGCAGTGCTGGGCCCCGCTACGAGCAGTACTTC
CDR3: CSAGPRYEQYF

size: few
V: TRBV20-1
J: TRBJ2-2
D: .
DNA: TGCAGTGTCCAAGTGGGGGCCGCGAACACCGGGGAGCTGTTTTTT
CDR3: CSVQVGAANTGELFF

size: few
V: TRBV5-1
J: TRBJ2-3
D: .
DNA: TGCGCCAGCAGCTTGGGGCAACTCACAGATACGCAGTATTTT
CDR3: CASSLGQLTDTQYF